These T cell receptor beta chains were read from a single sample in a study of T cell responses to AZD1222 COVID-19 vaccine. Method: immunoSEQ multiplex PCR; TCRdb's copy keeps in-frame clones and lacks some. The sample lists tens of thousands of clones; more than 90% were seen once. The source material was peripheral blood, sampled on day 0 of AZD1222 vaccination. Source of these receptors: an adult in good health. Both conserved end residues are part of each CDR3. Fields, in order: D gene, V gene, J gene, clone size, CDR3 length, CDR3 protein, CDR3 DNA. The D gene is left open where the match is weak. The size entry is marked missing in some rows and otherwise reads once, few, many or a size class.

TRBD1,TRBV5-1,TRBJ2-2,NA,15,CASSFWTGDTGELFF,TGCGCCAGCAGCTTCTGGACAGGGGACACCGGGGAGCTGTTTTTT
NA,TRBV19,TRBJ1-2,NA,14,CASSMMLSGYGYTF,TGTGCCAGTAGTATGATGTTATCCGGCTATGGCTACACCTTC
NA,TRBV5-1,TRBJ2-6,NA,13,CASSTTGANVLTF,TGCGCCAGCAGTACAACAGGGGCCAACGTCCTGACTTTC
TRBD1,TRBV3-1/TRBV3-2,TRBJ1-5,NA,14,CASSFRQGGQPQHF,TGTGCCAGCAGCTTCAGACAGGGCGGGCAGCCCCAGCATTTT
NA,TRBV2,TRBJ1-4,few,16,CASSEALRKTNEKLFF,TGTGCCAGCAGTGAAGCGCTTCGGAAAACAAATGAAAAACTGTTTTTT
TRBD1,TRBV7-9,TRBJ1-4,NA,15,CASSSTGQTYEKLFF,TGTGCCAGCAGCTCGACGGGACAGACGTATGAAAAACTGTTTTTT
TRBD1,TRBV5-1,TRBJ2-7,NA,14,CASSLGTGGYEQYF,TGCGCCAGCAGCTTGGGGACAGGGGGCTACGAGCAGTACTTC
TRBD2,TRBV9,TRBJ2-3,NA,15,CASSVEGTTFRTQYF,TGTGCCAGCAGCGTAGAGGGGACTACCTTCCGTACGCAGTATTTT
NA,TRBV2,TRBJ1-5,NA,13,CARGTENNQPQHF,TGTGCCAGGGGGACGGAGAACAATCAGCCCCAGCATTTT
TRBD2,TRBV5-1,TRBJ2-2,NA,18,CASSLGPSGGANTGELFF,TGCGCCAGCAGCCTGGGGCCTAGCGGGGGGGCGAACACCGGGGAGCTGTTTTTT
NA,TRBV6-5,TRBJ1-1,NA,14,CASSYGQGNTEAFF,TGTGCCAGCAGTTACGGGCAGGGGAACACTGAAGCTTTCTTT
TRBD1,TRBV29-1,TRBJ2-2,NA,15,CSGGARDRGPGELFF,TGCAGCGGTGGCGCGCGGGACAGGGGACCCGGGGAGCTGTTTTTT
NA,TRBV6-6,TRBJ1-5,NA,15,CASSGSGVLNQPQHF,TGTGCCAGCAGTGGCTCCGGGGTACTAAATCAGCCCCAGCATTTT
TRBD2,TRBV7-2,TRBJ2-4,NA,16,CASSFGLAGGFDIQYF,TGTGCCAGCAGCTTTGGACTAGCGGGGGGGTTCGACATTCAGTACTTC
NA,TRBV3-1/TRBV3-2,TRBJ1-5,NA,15,CASSQDAGRGQPQHF,TGTGCCAGCAGCCAAGATGCGGGTAGGGGGCAGCCCCAGCATTTT
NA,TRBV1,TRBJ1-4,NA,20,CTSSQDQEEGTTPTNEKLFF,TGCACCAGCAGCCAAGATCAGGAAGAAGGGACCACCCCAACTAATGAAAAACTGTTTTTT
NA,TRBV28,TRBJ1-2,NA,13,CASSPDSLYGYTF,TGTGCCAGCAGTCCCGACAGTCTCTATGGCTACACCTTC
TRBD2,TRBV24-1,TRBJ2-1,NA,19,CATSEAQAGATSSYNEQFF,TGTGCCACCAGTGAAGCGCAAGCGGGGGCAACCAGCTCCTACAATGAGCAGTTCTTC
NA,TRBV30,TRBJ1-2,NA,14,CAWSTDRSNYGYTF,TGTGCCTGGAGTACAGACAGAAGTAACTATGGCTACACCTTC
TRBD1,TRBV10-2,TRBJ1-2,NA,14,CATRDRTLGIGYTF,TGCGCCACTCGGGACAGGACACTAGGTATCGGCTACACCTTC
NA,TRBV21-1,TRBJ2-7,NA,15,CASSTPRFPTYEQYF,TGTGCCAGCAGTACGCCGAGGTTCCCCACCTACGAGCAGTACTTC
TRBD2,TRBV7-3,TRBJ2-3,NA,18,CASSRRPGTSTFPDTQYF,TGTGCCAGCAGCCGCCGACCTGGGACTAGCACATTCCCAGATACGCAGTATTTT
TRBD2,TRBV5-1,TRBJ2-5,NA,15,CASSLVAGGPETQYF,TGCGCCAGCAGCTTGGTGGCGGGGGGGCCGGAGACCCAGTACTTC
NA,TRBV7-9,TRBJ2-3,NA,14,CASSSDSWADTQYF,TGTGCCAGCAGCTCGGACAGTTGGGCAGATACGCAGTATTTT
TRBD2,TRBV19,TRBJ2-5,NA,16,CASTPNEGGMGETQYF,TGTGCCAGTACCCCGAACGAGGGAGGGATGGGGGAGACCCAGTACTTC
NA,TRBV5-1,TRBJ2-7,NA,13,CASSFITPYEQYF,TGCGCCAGCAGCTTCATCACCCCCTACGAGCAGTACTTC
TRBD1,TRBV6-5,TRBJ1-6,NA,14,CASSYGTGVSPLHF,TGTGCCAGCAGTTACGGGACAGGGGTTTCACCCCTCCACTTT
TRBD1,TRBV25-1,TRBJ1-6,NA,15,CASSERAGGNSPLHF,TGTGCCAGCAGTGAAAGGGCAGGGGGCAATTCACCCCTCCACTTT
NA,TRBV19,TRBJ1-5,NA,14,CASGTARSNQPQHF,TGTGCCAGTGGGACGGCTCGAAGCAATCAGCCCCAGCATTTT